The clone carrying this T cell receptor beta chain has a single count. Sequencing used immunoSEQ multiplex PCR; TCRdb keeps in-frame clones, though not all of them. Of roughly 70,000 clones in the sample, about 95% are singletons; the top ten hold over 2.5%. The CDR3 length is 13 residues. Germline CDR1 is SGHDT and CDR2 is YYEEEE. The V and J ends lost 4 bases and 4 bases, in that order; junction bases with no gene match: 4. The sample is drawn from a study of control samples from healthy donors and cancer patients. The sequence derives from a woman between 25 and 40 years old in good health. Sequenced: blood. This chain links TRBV5-6 with TRBJ1-2; 7 positions match TRBD1. CDR3 sequence reads: CASSPGQSYGYTF. The DNA of the CDR3 is TGTGCCAGCAGCCCGGGACAGAGCTATGGCTACACCTTC.